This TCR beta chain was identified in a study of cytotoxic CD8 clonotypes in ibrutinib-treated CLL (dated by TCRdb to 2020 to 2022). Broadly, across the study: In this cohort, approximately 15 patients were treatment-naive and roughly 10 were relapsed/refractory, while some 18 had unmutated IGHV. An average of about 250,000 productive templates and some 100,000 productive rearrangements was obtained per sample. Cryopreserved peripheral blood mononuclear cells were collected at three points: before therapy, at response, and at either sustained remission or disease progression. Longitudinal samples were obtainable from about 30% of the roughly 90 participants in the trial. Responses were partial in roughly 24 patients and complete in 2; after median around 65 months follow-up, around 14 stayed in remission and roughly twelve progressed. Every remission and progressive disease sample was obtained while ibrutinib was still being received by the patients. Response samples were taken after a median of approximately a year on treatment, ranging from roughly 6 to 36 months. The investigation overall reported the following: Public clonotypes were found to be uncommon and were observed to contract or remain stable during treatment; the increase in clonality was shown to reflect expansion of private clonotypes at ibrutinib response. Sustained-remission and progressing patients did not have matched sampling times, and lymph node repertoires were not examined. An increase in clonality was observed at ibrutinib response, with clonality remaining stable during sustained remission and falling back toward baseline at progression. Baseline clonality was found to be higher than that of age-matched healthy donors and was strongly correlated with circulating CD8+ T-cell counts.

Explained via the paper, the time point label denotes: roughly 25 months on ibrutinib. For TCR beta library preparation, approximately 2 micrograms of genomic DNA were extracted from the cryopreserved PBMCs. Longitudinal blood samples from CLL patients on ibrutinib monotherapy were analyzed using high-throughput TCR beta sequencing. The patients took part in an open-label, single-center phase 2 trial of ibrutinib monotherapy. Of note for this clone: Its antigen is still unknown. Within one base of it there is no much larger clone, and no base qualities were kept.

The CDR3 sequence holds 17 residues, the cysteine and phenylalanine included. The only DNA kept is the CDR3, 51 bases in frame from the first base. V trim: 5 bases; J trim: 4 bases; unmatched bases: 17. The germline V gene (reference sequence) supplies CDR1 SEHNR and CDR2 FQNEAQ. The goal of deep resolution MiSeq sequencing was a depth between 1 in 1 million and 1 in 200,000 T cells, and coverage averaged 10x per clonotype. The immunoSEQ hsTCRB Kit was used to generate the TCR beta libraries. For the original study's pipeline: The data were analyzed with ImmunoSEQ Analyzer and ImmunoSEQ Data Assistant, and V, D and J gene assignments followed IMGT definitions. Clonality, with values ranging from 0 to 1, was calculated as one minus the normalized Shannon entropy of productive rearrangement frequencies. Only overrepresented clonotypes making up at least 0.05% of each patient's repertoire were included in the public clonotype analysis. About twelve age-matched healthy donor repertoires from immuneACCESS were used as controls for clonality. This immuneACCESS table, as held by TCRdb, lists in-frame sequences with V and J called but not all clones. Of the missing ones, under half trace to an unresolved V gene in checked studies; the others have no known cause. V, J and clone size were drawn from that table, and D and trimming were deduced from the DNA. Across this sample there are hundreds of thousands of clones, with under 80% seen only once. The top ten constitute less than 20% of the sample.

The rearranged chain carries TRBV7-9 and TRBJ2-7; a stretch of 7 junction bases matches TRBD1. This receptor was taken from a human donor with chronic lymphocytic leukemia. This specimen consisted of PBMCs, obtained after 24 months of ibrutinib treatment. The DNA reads TGTGCCAGCAGCCTCGTTGGGGAATCGACAGGGTTGTACGAGCAGTACTTC. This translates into CASSLVGESTGLYEQYF.